Following are 22 T cell receptor beta chains from one sample sequenced in a study of blood T cell repertoires in COVID-19. TCRdb keeps only in-frame clones here, not all; method: immunoSEQ multiplex PCR. This sample has about 240,000 clones, with about 90% found just once. Specimen: PBMCs or T cells enriched from blood (not recorded which). The receptors here all came from a woman between 40 and 50 years old with acute COVID-19.

The rearrangement links TRBV6-5 to TRBJ2-2; TRBD2 matches 7 bases. This CDR3 has 14 residues. The V gene end was trimmed by 6 bases and the J gene end by 6 bases; junction bases not matched to a gene: 7. CDR1 MNHEY and CDR2 SVGAGI come from the germline V gene. CDR3 loop: CASRFREGSGELFF. In DNA form, the CDR3 reads TGTGCCAGCAGGTTCAGGGAGGGGTCCGGGGAGCTGTTTTTT.

The rearrangement links TRBV3-1 (or the pseudogene TRBV3-2) to TRBJ2-7, with 11 bases lining up with TRBD2. Germline V lookup: CDR1 LGHDT, CDR2 YNNKEL (reference sequence). The CDR3 runs to 15 residues. The J segment lost 3 bases and the V segment lost 4 bases, leaving 5 bases of the junction unmatched. The CDR3 nucleotides are TGTGCCAGCAGCCCTACTAGCGGGAGAAACTACGAGCAGTACTTC. Protein: CASSPTSGRNYEQYF.

The chain employs TRBV19 and TRBJ2-1, with 9 bases identical to TRBD2. V lost 8 bases, J lost 7 bases, and 12 bases stayed unmatched. This CDR3 is built from 15 residues. CDR1 and CDR2 from the germline V gene are LNHDA and SQIVND (reference sequence). The CDR3 DNA sequence: TGTGCCAGTCAGACTAGCGGAAATATGAGAAATGAGCAGTTCTTC. It translates to CASQTSGNMRNEQFF.

The chain joins TRBV5-4 to TRBJ2-5, with a possible D match to TRBD2 (6 bases). CDR3 length: 14 amino acids. The germline CDR1 and CDR2 sequences are SGHNT and YYREEE (reference sequence). V lost 4 bases and J 0 bases, leaving 10 bases between the germline ends. The DNA for the CDR3 is TGTGCCAGCAGCACCCCTAGCGACCAAGAGACCCAGTACTTC. Translated: CASSTPSDQETQYF.

The J gene is TRBJ2-1, the V gene TRBV4-1; 8 bases line up with TRBD1. The CDR3 spans 14 residues. The V and J ends lost 6 bases and 7 bases, in that order; junction bases with no gene match: 8. Per germline, CDR1 MGHRA and CDR2 YSYEKL. CDR3 nucleotides: TGCGCCAGCAGGGGGACAGGTTTCGCTAATGAGCAGTTCTTC. Translation gives CASRGTGFANEQFF.

The CDR3 region is CASSKQDRSEKLFF. The CDR3 nucleotides are TGTGCCAGCAGCAAACAGGATCGTAGTGAAAAACTGTTTTTT. This chain joins TRBV3-1 (or the pseudogene TRBV3-2) and TRBJ1-4, with a tentative D call TRBD1 (5 bases). The CDR3 covers 14 residues. Trimming cost V 5 bases and J 7 bases, with 14 bases left between them. Germline values: CDR1 LGHDT, CDR2 YNNKEL (reference sequence).

Here the CDR3 DNA reads TGCGCCAGCACCCAGTGGGCGGGAACGACCCAGTACTTC. It yields the protein CASTQWAGTTQYF. V gene TRBV10-1 combines with J gene TRBJ2-5; the D gene is possibly TRBD2 (6 bases). With 7 bases removed from V and 7 bases from J, the gap between germline ends came to 16 bases. This CDR3 is built from 13 residues. In germline, CDR1 is WNHNN, CDR2 SYGVQD (reference sequence).

The genes are TRBV29-1 and TRBJ2-7; possibly TRBD1 for D (6 bases). Trimming took 6 bases from V and 2 from J, leaving 11 bases between them. The CDR3 sequence is 12 residues long. From germline, CDR1 is SQVTM and CDR2 ANQGSEA. The CDR3 sequence: CSVTGTTYEQYF. CDR3 coding DNA: TGCAGCGTGACCGGGACAACCTACGAGCAGTACTTC.

The chain joins TRBV11-3 to TRBJ2-1, with unresolved D. The CDR3 length is 15 residues. The V end was cut by 1 base, the J end by 1 base, with 8 bases between. CDR1 is SGHNT and CDR2 is YENEEA in the germline V gene. CDR3 DNA sequence: TGTGCCAGCAGCTTAGGAGGTGTATCCTACAATGAGCAGTTCTTC. Protein sequence: CASSLGGVSYNEQFF.

This clone was seen once. This rearrangement joins TRBV27 to TRBJ1-1, with a possible D match to TRBD1 (5 bases). The V and J ends lost 7 bases and 5 bases respectively, with 20 bases between them. Germline V CDR1 and CDR2: MNHEY, SMNVEV (reference sequence). This CDR3 is 15 amino acids long. This CDR3 reads CASILNLGGATEAFF. CDR3 nucleotide sequence: TGTGCCAGCATCTTGAATCTCGGAGGGGCGACTGAAGCTTTCTTT.

The chain joins TRBV2 to TRBJ1-4, with TRBD1 matching over 10 bases. The CDR3 runs to 14 residues. Germline V gives CDR1 SNHLY, CDR2 FYNNEI. V lost 6 bases, J lost 8 bases, and 6 bases stayed unmatched. The CDR3 DNA reads TGTGCCAGCAGATACCGGGACAGGGGCGAAAAACTGTTTTTT. Its translation is CASRYRDRGEKLFF.

This chain connects TRBV19 to TRBJ1-1, with D unresolved. Deletions cut 9 bases from V and 0 bases from J, with 17 bases between. Germline V CDR1 and CDR2: LNHDA, SQIVND (reference sequence). There are 15 residues in the CDR3. The CDR3 region is CASTAGAGVNTEAFF. DNA of the CDR3: TGTGCCAGCACGGCGGGAGCAGGCGTGAACACTGAAGCTTTCTTT.

The V and J genes are TRBV7-6 and TRBJ1-2, with 9 nucleotides matching TRBD1. The V gene end was trimmed by 3 bases and the J gene end by 7 bases; junction bases not matched to a gene: 3. The CDR3 contains 13 residues. Per germline, CDR1 SGHVS and CDR2 FNYEAQ. The CDR3 sequence is CASSFRQGVGYTF. The CDR3, as DNA: TGTGCCAGCAGCTTTAGACAGGGGGTTGGCTACACCTTC.

The chain is built from TRBV5-1 and TRBJ2-7; 7 nucleotides match TRBD1. CDR1 and CDR2 from the germline V gene are SGHRS and YFSETQ. This CDR3 spans 16 amino acids. Germline trimming cut 0 bases from V and 0 bases from J; bases unmatched to any gene: 6. CDR3: CASSLGQGRGSYEQYF. The CDR3 DNA sequence: TGCGCCAGCAGCTTGGGACAGGGCAGAGGCTCCTACGAGCAGTACTTC.

The J gene is TRBJ2-2, the V gene TRBV29-1; D remains unclear. CDR3 length: 13 residues. The V end was cut by 3 bases, the J end by 1 base, with 6 bases between. The V gene's germline CDR1 is SQVTM and CDR2 ANQGSEA. The CDR3 spells CSVEAGNTGELFF. The CDR3 region has the DNA TGCAGCGTTGAGGCAGGGAACACCGGGGAGCTGTTTTTT.

This clone was observed a few times. The chain couples TRBV6-2 or TRBV6-3 to TRBJ2-1, with D possibly being TRBD2 (5 bases). V was pared by 5 bases and J by 6 bases, with 8 bases between. In germline, CDR1 is MNHEY, CDR2 SVGEGT. The CDR3 is 12 residues long. CDR3 amino acids: CASSRTSNEQFF. As DNA, the CDR3 is TGTGCCAGCAGTAGGACTTCCAATGAGCAGTTCTTC.

This sequence joins TRBV5-3 and TRBJ1-5; 9 positions match TRBD1. Being an ORF, TRBV5-3 has a function that is uncertain. This CDR3 is 20 amino acids long. V shed 3 bases, J shed 7 bases, and the junction held 23 bases outside the gene matches. DNA of the CDR3: TGTGCCAGAAGCTCGAAGGATAAAAACCCCTGGGACAGGGAGTGCCAGCCCCAGCATTTT. Translating it yields CARSSKDKNPWDRECQPQHF.

The V call is TRBV25-1, the J call TRBJ1-6, with TRBD1 identical over 7 bases. The CDR3 loop spans 13 amino acids. J lost 8 bases, V lost 8 bases, and 6 bases had no gene match. CDR1 MGHDK and CDR2 SYGVNS come from the germline V gene. The CDR3 loop is CASSDRVDSPLHF. For the CDR3, the DNA is TGTGCCAGCTCAGACAGGGTCGATTCACCCCTCCACTTT.

The chain joins TRBV9 to TRBJ2-6; tentatively, D is TRBD1 (5 bases). CDR3 length: 15 amino acids. The V gene's germline CDR1 is SGDLS and CDR2 YYNGEE. Deletions cut 1 base from V and 0 bases from J, with 5 bases between. CDR3 sequence: CASSVTGSGANVLTF. For the CDR3, the DNA is TGTGCCAGCAGCGTAACAGGCTCTGGGGCCAACGTCCTGACTTTC.

V and J are TRBV6-5 and TRBJ2-1; D gene unclear. Between the trimmed V and J ends, which lost 6 bases and 4 bases, there was a span of 16 bases. Germline CDR1 and CDR2: MNHEY and SVGAGI. This CDR3 spans 15 amino acids. Here the CDR3 reads CASRPQWPHYNEQFF. CDR3 DNA: TGTGCCAGCAGACCACAGTGGCCGCATTACAATGAGCAGTTCTTC.

This chain connects TRBV13 to TRBJ2-1; D perhaps matches TRBD2 (5 bases). The CDR3 is 16 residues long. V was cut by 5 bases and J by 6 bases, with 20 bases left in between. CDR1 and CDR2 (germline): PRHDT, FYEKMQ (reference sequence). DNA for the CDR3: TGTGCCAGCAGCCTCCCTAGTGGGAGAAGGGTCAATGAGCAGTTCTTC. Residues: CASSLPSGRRVNEQFF.

The J gene is TRBJ2-7, the V gene TRBV5-1; D perhaps matches TRBD1 (5 bases). Germline CDR1 is SGHRS and CDR2 is YFSETQ. There are 16 residues in the CDR3. V lost 3 bases and J 3 bases, leaving 19 bases between the germline ends. The CDR3 nucleotides read TGCGCCAGCAGCTGGAGCCCACCAGGGCGGCTCTACGAGCAGTACTTC. Amino acids: CASSWSPPGRLYEQYF.